These T cell receptor beta chains were read from a single sample in a study of blood T cells in healthy people across ages. TCRdb re-analysed the 5' RACE reads in MiXCR, keeping a single row per CDR3 protein. The repertoire holds about 1.1 million distinct CDR3 sequences, with about two fifths as singletons. The specimen sequenced was blood. Every receptor here comes from a man between 18 and 29 years old in good health. Both conserved end residues are part of each CDR3. Each record gives: J gene, D gene, clone size, V gene, CDR3 DNA, CDR3 protein. D genes are given only for firm matches. A clone size is listed for some rows: how often the clone was seen (once, few, many), or a class if it is expanded.

J: TRBJ2-7
D: NA
size: NA
V: TRBV12-3/TRBV12-4
DNA: TGTGCCAGCAGAATGCACCGCTTTAACCCGCCGGGACCTTCCTACGAGCAGTACTTC
CDR3: CASRMHRFNPPGPSYEQYF

J: TRBJ2-1
D: TRBD1
size: NA
V: TRBV15
DNA: TGTGCCACCAGCAGAGAACTCGGGACAGGGTGGTCTGAGCAGTTCTTC
CDR3: CATSRELGTGWSEQFF

J: TRBJ2-4
D: TRBD2
size: NA
V: TRBV10-3
DNA: TGTGCCATCAGGGGAGCGGGGGAGGAAAACATTCAGTACTTC
CDR3: CAIRGAGEENIQYF

J: TRBJ2-1
D: NA
size: NA
V: TRBV13
DNA: TGTGCCAGCAGCTTAAGCCTAGGGAACAATGAGCAGTTCTTC
CDR3: CASSLSLGNNEQFF

J: TRBJ1-1
D: NA
size: NA
V: TRBV4-3
DNA: TGCGCCAGCAGCCAAGAGGCACCATTGAACACTGAAGCTTTCTTT
CDR3: CASSQEAPLNTEAFF

J: TRBJ1-1
D: NA
size: NA
V: TRBV7-3
DNA: TGTGCCTGCAGCTTAATGGTGAACACTGAAGCTTTCTTT
CDR3: CACSLMVNTEAFF

J: TRBJ2-1
D: NA
size: NA
V: TRBV13
DNA: TGTGCCAGCAGCCCCGGCTGGGGAAATGAGCAGTTCTTC
CDR3: CASSPGWGNEQFF

J: TRBJ1-2
D: NA
size: NA
V: TRBV25-1
DNA: TGTGCCAGCAGTGAATTGGGTCCGGGGGGCATGTATGGCTACACCTTC
CDR3: CASSELGPGGMYGYTF

J: TRBJ1-1
D: NA
size: few
V: TRBV6-6
DNA: TGTGCCAGCAGTTACGAGGGTGGGGACACTGAAGCTTTCTTT
CDR3: CASSYEGGDTEAFF

J: TRBJ1-1
D: NA
size: NA
V: TRBV30
DNA: TGTGCCTGGACCAGGCTCGACACTGAAGCTTTCTTT
CDR3: CAWTRLDTEAFF

J: TRBJ2-1
D: NA
size: few
V: TRBV12-3/TRBV12-4
DNA: TGTGCCAGCAGTGCCGGTACCAAAGGGGGTGAGCAGTTCTTC
CDR3: CASSAGTKGGEQFF

J: TRBJ2-5
D: TRBD1
size: NA
V: TRBV20-1
DNA: TGCAGTGCTAGGTCCGGGACAGGGGATTATCCGCAGTACTTC
CDR3: CSARSGTGDYPQYF

J: TRBJ2-5
D: NA
size: few
V: TRBV30
DNA: TGTGCCTGGAGTGGAACCGTCCAAGAGACCCAGTACTTC
CDR3: CAWSGTVQETQYF

J: TRBJ2-1
D: TRBD2
size: NA
V: TRBV5-1
DNA: TGCGCCAGCAGCACCGGGACTAGCGGGGGGGCTGATGAGCAGTTCTTC
CDR3: CASSTGTSGGADEQFF

J: TRBJ1-6
D: NA
size: NA
V: TRBV7-2
DNA: TGTGCCAGCAGCTTAGGCCCAGGGTTTTTTTCACCCCTCCACTTT
CDR3: CASSLGPGFFSPLHF

J: TRBJ1-2
D: NA
size: NA
V: TRBV6-2/TRBV6-3
DNA: TGTGCCAGCAGTGTGGAGGTGGACTACTATGGCTACACCTTC
CDR3: CASSVEVDYYGYTF

J: TRBJ2-3
D: TRBD1
size: NA
V: TRBV5-1
DNA: TGCGCCAGCAGCTTGGTGACAGGGATCAGCACAGATACGCAGTATTTT
CDR3: CASSLVTGISTDTQYF

J: TRBJ2-7
D: NA
size: few
V: TRBV7-9
DNA: TGTGCCAGCAGCTTAACGAACGGGGCCTACGAGCAGTACTTC
CDR3: CASSLTNGAYEQYF

J: TRBJ1-2
D: TRBD1
size: NA
V: TRBV12-3/TRBV12-4
DNA: TGTGCCAGCAACCAGGACAGGGGGAATGGCTACACCTTC
CDR3: CASNQDRGNGYTF

J: TRBJ2-5
D: NA
size: medium-sized
V: TRBV4-3
DNA: TGTGCCAGCAGCCAAGGAGGGGAGACCCAGTACTTC
CDR3: CASSQGGETQYF

J: TRBJ2-1
D: TRBD1
size: many
V: TRBV12-3/TRBV12-4
DNA: TGTGCCAGCAGTCCACAGGGGACTGAGCAGTTCTTC
CDR3: CASSPQGTEQFF